One and the same sample provided the 2 T cell receptor beta chains below, sequenced in a study of blood T cells in healthy people across ages. Then a second PCR, running roughly 7 to 11 cycles, was carried out with a sample-barcoded 5' primer and a J-beta primer mix. Each CDR3 protein gets one entry after TCRdb re-called the 5' RACE reads with MiXCR. The data contain roughly 1,000,000 distinct CDR3 sequences, under 30% of them singletons. These data are also associated with another study on T cells of mothers and their children.

Sequencing input: blood. These receptors were taken from a girl aged 2-10 years in good health.

This clonotype was seen only a few times. This CDR3 reads CASSSLDSPNYGYTF. Written as DNA, the CDR3 is TGTGCCAGCAGTTCTCTGGACAGCCCTAACTATGGCTACACCTTC. V usage is TRBV12-3 or TRBV12-4 and J usage is TRBJ1-2, with D maybe TRBD1 (6 bases). The ends were cut back, 4 bases at V and 0 bases at J, with 12 bases in the middle. This CDR3 has 15 residues.

The gene calls are TRBV6-2 or TRBV6-3 and TRBJ2-7; D gene uncertain. The J call may not be correct, given that the DNA end is closer to TRBJ2-1. The CDR3 totals 15 residues. The V gene's germline CDR1 is MNHEY and CDR2 SVGEGT. CDR3 sequence (DNA): TGTGCCAGCAGTACCCGTAGCCCAGGTTACAATGAGCAGTTCTTC. This sequence encodes CASSTRSPGYNEQFF.